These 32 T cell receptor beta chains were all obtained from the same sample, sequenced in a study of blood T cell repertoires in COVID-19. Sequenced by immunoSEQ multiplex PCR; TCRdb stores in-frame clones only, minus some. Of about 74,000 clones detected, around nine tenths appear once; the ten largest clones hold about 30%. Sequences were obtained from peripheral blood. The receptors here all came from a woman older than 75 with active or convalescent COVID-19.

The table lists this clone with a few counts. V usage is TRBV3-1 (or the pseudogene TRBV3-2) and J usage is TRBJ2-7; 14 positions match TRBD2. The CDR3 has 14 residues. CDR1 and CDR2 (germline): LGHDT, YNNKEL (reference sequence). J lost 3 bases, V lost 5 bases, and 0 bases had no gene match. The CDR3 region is CASSGTSGSYEQYF. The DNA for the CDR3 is TGTGCCAGCAGCGGGACTAGCGGGAGCTACGAGCAGTACTTC.

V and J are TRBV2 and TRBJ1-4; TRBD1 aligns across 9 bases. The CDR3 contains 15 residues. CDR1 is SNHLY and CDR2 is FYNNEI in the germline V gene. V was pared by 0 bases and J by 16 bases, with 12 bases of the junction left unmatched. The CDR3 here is CASSEARDRALTRFF. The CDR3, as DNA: TGTGCCAGCAGTGAAGCGCGGGACAGGGCCCTAACGAGGTTTTTT.

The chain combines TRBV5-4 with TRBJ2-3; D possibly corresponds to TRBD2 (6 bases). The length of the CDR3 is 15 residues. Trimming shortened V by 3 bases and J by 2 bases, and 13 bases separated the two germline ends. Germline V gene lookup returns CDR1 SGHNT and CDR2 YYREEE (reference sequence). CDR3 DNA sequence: TGTGCCAGCAGCTCGAAAAGGGAGGACACAGATACGCAGTATTTT. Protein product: CASSSKREDTDTQYF.

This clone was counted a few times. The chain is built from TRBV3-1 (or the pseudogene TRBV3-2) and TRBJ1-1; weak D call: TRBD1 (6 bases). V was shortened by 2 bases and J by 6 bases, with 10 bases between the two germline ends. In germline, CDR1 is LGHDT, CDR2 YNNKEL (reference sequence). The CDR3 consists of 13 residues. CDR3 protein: CASSQRGKAEAFF. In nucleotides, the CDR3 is TGTGCCAGCAGCCAAAGGGGGAAGGCTGAAGCTTTCTTT.

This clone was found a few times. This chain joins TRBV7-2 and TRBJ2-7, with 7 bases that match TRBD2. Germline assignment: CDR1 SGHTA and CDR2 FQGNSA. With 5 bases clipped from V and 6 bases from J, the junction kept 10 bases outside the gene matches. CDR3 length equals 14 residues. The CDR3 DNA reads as TGTGCCAGCAGCCTCCAGCGGGGCTCGTCCGAGCAGTACTTC. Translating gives CASSLQRGSSEQYF.

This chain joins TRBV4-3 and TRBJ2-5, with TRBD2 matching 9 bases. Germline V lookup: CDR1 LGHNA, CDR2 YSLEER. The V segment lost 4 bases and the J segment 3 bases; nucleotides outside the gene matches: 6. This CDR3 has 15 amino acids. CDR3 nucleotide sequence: TGCGCCAGCAGCCGGATACTAGCGGGTGAAGAGACCCAGTACTTC. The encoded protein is CASSRILAGEETQYF.

CDR3: CASSRSAAVPYEQYF. DNA of the CDR3: TGTGCCAGCAGCCGATCCGCGGCAGTGCCCTACGAGCAGTACTTC. This chain joins TRBV3-1 (or the pseudogene TRBV3-2) and TRBJ2-7; D gene ambiguous. Germline CDR1 LGHDT, CDR2 YNNKEL (reference sequence). Trimming left V 4 bases short and J 2 bases short, with 15 bases between. The CDR3 has 15 amino acids.

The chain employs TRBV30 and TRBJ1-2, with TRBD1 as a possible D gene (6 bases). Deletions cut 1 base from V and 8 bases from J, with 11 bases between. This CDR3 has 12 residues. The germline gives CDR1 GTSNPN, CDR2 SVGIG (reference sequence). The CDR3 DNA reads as TGTGCCTGGAGTGACAGGACAGACGGCTACACCTTC. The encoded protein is CAWSDRTDGYTF.

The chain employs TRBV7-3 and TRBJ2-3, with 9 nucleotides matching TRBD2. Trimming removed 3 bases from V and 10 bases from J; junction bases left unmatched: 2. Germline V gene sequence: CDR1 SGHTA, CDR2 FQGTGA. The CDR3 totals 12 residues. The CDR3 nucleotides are TGTGCCAGCAGCTTCGGCGGGGGGGCGCAGTATTTT. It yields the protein CASSFGGGAQYF.

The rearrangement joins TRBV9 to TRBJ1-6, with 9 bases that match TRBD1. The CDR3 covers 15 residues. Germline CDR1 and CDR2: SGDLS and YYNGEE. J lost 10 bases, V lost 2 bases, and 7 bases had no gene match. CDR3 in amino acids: CASSVLGQGHSPLHF. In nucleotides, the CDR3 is TGTGCCAGCAGCGTCCTCGGACAGGGGCACTCACCCCTCCACTTT.

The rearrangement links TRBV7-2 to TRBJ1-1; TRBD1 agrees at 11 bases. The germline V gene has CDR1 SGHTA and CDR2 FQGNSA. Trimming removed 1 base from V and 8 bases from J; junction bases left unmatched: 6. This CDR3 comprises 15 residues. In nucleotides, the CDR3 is TGTGCCAGCAGCTTAGTCGGGACAGGGGGAGGGGAAGCTTTCTTT. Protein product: CASSLVGTGGGEAFF.

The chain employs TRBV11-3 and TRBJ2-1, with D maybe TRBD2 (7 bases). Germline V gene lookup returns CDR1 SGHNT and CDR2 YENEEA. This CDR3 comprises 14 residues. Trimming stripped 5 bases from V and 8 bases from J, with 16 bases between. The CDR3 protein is CASSLGGAVDEQFF. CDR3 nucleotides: TGTGCCAGCAGCCTTGGGGGGGCCGTAGATGAGCAGTTCTTC.

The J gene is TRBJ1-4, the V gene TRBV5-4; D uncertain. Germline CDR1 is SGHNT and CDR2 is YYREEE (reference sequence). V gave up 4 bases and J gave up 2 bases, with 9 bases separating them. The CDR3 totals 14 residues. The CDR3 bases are TGTGCCAGCAGCCTCGGTTGGACTAATGAAAAACTGTTTTTT. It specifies CASSLGWTNEKLFF.

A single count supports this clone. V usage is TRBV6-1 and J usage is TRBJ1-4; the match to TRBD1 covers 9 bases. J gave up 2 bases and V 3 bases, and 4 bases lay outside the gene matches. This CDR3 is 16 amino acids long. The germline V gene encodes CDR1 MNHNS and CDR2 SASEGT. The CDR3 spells CASSDGTGRTNEKLFF. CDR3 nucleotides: TGTGCCAGCAGTGATGGGACAGGGAGGACTAATGAAAAACTGTTTTTT.

This chain's CDR3 is CASSFPPADSGNTIYF. As DNA, the CDR3 is TGTGCCAGCAGCTTTCCCCCGGCGGACTCTGGAAACACCATATATTTT. The rearrangement links TRBV7-9 to TRBJ1-3, with unresolved D. This CDR3 has 16 amino acids. CDR1 is SEHNR, CDR2 FQNEAQ, per germline (reference sequence). With 3 bases removed from V and 0 bases from J, the gap between germline ends came to 12 bases.

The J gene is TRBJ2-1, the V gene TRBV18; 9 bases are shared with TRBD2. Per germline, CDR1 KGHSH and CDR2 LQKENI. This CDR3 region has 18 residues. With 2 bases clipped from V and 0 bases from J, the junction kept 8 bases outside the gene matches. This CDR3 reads CASSPNLAGTLSYNEQFF. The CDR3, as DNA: TGTGCCAGCTCACCAAACCTAGCGGGGACCCTCTCCTACAATGAGCAGTTCTTC.

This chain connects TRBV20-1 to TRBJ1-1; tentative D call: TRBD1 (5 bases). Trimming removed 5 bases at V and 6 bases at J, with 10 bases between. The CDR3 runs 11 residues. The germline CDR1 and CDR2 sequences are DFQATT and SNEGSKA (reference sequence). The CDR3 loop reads CSAPRGPEAFF. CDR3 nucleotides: TGCAGTGCTCCGCGGGGCCCTGAAGCTTTCTTT.

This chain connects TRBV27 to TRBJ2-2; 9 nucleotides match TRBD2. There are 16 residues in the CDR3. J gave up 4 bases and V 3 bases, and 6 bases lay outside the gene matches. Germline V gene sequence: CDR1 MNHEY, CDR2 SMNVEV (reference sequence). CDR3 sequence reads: CASSFGLAGFTGELFF. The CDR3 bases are TGTGCCAGCAGTTTCGGGCTAGCGGGGTTCACCGGGGAGCTGTTTTTT.

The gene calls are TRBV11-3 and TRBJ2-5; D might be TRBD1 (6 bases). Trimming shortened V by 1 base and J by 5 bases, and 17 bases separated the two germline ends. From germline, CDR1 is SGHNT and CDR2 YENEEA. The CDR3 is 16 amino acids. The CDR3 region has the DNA TGTGCCAGCAGCTTAGGTGGGGGCGGCCCCAGGGAGACCCAGTACTTC. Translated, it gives CASSLGGGGPRETQYF. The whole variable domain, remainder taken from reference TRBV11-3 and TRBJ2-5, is EAGVVQSPRYKIIEKKQPVAFWCNPISGHNTLYWYLQNLGQGPELLIRYENEEAVDDSQLPKDRFSAERLKGVDSTLKIQPAELGDSAVYLCASSLGGGGPRETQYFGPGTRLLVL.

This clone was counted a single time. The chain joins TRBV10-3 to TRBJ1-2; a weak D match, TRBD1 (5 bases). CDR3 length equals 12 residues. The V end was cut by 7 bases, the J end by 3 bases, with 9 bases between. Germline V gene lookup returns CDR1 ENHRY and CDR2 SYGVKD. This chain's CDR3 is CAITGADYGYTF. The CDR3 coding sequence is TGTGCCATCACTGGGGCGGACTATGGCTACACCTTC.

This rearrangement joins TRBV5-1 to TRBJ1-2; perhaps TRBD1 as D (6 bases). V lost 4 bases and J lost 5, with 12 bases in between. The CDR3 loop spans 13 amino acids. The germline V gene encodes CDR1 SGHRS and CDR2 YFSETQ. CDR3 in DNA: TGCGCCAGCAGCCCGGACAGTTCGTATGGCTACACCTTC. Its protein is CASSPDSSYGYTF.

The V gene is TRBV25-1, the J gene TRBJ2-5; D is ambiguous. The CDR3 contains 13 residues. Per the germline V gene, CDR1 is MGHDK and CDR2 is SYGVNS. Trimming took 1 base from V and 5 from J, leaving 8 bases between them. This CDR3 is CASSEWARETQYF. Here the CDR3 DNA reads TGTGCCAGCAGTGAATGGGCCAGGGAGACCCAGTACTTC.

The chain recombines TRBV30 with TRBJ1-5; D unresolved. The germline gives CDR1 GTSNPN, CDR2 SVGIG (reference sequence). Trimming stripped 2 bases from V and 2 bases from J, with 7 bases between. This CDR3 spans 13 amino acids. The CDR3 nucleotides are TGTGCCTGGAGTATCCGAGGCAATCAGCCCCAGCATTTT. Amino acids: CAWSIRGNQPQHF.

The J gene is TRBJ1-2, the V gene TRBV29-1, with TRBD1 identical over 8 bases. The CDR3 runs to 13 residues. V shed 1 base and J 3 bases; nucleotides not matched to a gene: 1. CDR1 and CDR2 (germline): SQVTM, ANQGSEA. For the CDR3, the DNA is TGCAGCGTTGAAGGGGGACAGGACTATGGCTACACCTTC. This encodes CSVEGGQDYGYTF.

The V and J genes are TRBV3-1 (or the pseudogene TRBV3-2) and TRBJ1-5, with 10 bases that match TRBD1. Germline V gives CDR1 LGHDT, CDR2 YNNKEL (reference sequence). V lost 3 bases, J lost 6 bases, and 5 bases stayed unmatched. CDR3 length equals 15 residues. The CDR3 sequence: CASSQDRDRGQPQHF. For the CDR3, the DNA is TGTGCCAGCAGCCAGGACCGGGACAGGGGTCAGCCCCAGCATTTT.

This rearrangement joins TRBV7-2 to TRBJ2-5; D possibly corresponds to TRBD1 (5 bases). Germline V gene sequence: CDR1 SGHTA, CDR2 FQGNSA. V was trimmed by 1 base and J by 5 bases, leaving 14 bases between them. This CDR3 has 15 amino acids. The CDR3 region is CASSLELQGVETQYF. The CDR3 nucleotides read TGTGCCAGCAGCTTAGAGCTTCAGGGTGTGGAGACCCAGTACTTC.

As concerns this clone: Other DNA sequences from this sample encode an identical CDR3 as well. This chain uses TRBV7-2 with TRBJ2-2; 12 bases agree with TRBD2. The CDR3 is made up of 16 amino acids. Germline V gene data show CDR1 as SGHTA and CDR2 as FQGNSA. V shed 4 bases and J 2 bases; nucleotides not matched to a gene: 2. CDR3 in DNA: TGTGCCAGCAGCTCGACTAGCGGGGGAAACACCGGGGAGCTGTTTTTT. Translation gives CASSSTSGGNTGELFF.

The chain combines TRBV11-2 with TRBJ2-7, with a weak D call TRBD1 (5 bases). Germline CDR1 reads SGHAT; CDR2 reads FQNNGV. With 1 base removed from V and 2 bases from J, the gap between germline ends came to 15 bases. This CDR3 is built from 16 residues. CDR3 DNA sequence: TGTGCCAGCAGCTTAGGAGCAGGACAAATTACCTACGAGCAGTACTTC. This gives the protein CASSLGAGQITYEQYF.

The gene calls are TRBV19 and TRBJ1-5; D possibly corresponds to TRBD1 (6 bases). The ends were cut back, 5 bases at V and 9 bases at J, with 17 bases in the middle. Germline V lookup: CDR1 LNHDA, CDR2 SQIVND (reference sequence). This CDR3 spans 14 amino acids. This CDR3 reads CASSGFRDNAPQHF. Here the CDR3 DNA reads TGTGCCAGTAGTGGATTCCGGGACAACGCGCCCCAGCATTTT. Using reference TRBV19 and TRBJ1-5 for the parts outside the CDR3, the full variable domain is DGGITQSPKYLFRKEGQNVTLSCEQNLNHDAMYWYRQDPGQGLRLIYYSQIVNDFQKGDIAEGYSVSREKKESFPLTVTSAQKNPTAFYLCASSGFRDNAPQHFGDGTRLSIL.

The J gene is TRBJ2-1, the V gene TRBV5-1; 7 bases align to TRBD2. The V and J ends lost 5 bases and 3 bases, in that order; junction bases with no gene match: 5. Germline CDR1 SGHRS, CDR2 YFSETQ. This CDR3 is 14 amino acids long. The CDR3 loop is CASREGGSYNEQFF. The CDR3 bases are TGCGCCAGCAGGGAGGGCGGGAGCTACAATGAGCAGTTCTTC.

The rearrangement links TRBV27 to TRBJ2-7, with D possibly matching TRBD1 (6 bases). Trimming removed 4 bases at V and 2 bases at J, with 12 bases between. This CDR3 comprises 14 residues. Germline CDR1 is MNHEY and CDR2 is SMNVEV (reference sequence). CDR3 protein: CASSYRDTTYEQYF. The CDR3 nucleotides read TGTGCCAGCAGTTACCGGGACACAACCTACGAGCAGTACTTC.

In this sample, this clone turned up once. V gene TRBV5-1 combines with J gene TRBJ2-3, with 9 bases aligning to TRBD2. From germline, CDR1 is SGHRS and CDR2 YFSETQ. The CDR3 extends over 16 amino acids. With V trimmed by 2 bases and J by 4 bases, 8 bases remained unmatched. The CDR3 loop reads CASSFVLSGGADTQYF. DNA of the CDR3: TGCGCCAGCAGCTTCGTCCTTAGCGGGGGTGCAGATACGCAGTATTTT. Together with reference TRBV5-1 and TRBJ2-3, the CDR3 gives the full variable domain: KAGVTQTPRYLIKTRGQQVTLSCSPISGHRSVSWYQQTPGQGLQFLFEYFSETQRNKGNFPGRFSGRQFSNSRSEMNVSTLELGDSALYLCASSFVLSGGADTQYFGPGTRLTVL.